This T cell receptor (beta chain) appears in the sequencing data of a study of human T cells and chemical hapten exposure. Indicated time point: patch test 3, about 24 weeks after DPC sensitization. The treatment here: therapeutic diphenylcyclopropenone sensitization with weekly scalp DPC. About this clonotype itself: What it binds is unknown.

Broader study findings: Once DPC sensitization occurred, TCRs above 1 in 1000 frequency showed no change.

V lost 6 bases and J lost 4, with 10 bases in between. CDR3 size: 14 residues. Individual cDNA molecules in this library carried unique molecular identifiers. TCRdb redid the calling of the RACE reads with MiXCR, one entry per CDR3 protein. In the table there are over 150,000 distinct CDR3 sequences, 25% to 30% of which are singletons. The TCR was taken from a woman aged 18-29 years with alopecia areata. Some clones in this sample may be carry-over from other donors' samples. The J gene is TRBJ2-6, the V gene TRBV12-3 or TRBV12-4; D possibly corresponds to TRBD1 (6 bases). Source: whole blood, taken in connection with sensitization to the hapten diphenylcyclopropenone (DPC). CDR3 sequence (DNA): TGTGCCAGCAGCCCAGGGGCGGGGGCCAACGTCCTGACTTTC. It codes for CASSPGAGANVLTF.